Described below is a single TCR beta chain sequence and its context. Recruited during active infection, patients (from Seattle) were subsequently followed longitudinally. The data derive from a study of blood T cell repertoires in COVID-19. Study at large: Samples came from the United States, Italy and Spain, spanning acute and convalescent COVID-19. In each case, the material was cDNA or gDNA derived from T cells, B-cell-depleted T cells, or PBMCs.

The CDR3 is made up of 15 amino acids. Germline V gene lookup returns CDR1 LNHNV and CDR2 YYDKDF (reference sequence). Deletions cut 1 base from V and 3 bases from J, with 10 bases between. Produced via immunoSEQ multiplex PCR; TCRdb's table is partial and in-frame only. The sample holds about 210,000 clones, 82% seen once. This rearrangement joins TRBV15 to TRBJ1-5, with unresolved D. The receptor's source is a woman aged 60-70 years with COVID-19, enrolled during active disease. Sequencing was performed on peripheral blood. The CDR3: CATSRGTAINQPQHF. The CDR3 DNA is TGTGCCACCAGCAGAGGTACAGCTATCAATCAGCCCCAGCATTTT.